This record looks at one TCR beta chain sequence and its context. Its antigen is not known. The data were obtained in a study of T cell responses to AZD1222 COVID-19 vaccine. Study-wide results and limits: Clonal diversity was possibly underestimated, and the donors were mostly white British, with more females. Unmutated variant regions reportedly attract nearly half of all spike-specific TCRs. Two AZD1222 doses significantly raised spike-specific TCR breadth and depth over controls. CD4 TCRs covered the whole spike, strongest at regions 160-218 and 743-854.

The length of the CDR3 is 14 residues. Germline lookup yields CDR1 SGHAT and CDR2 FQNNGV. V lost 5 bases and J 6 bases, leaving 16 bases between the germline ends. Profiling relied on immunoSEQ multiplex PCR, and the TCRdb table lists in-frame clones only, not all of them. The sample lists some 28,000 clones, roughly 78% seen once, with 5% to 6.5% in the top ten. V usage is TRBV11-2 and J usage is TRBJ1-1; no clear D. The source is an adult in good health. The specimen comprised peripheral blood, sampled on day 0 of AZD1222 vaccination. Here the CDR3 DNA reads TGTGCCAGCAGCGGAGACGGGCGCGGACCTGAAGCTTTCTTT. Translated, it gives CASSGDGRGPEAFF. Combining the CDR3 with reference TRBV11-2 and TRBJ1-1 gives the whole variable domain EAGVAQSPRYKIIEKRQSVAFWCNPISGHATLYWYQQILGQGPKLLIQFQNNGVVDDSQLPKDRFSAERLKGVDSTLKIQPAKLEDSAVYLCASSGDGRGPEAFFGQGTRLTVV.